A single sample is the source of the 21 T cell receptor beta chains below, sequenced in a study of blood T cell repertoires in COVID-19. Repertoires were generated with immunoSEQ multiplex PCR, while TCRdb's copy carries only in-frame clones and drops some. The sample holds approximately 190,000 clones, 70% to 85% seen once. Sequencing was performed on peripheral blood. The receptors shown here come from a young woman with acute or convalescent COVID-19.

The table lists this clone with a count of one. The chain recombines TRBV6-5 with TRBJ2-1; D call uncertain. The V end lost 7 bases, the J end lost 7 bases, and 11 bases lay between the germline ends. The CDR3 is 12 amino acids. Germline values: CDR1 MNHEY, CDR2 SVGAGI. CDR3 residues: CASKRFGNEQFF. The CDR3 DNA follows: TGTGCCAGCAAGCGTTTTGGGAATGAGCAGTTCTTC.

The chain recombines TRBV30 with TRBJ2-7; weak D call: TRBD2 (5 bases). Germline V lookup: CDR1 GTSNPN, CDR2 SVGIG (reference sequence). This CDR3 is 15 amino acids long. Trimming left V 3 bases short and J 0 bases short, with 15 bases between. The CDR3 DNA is TGTGCCTGGAGCGGGATGTGGGTCAGCTCCTACGAGCAGTACTTC. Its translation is CAWSGMWVSSYEQYF.

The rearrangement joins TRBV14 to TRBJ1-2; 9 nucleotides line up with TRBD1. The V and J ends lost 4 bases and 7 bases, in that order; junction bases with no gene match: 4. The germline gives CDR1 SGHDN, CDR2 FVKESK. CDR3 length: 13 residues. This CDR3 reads CASSPWDRVGYTF. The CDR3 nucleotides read TGTGCCAGCAGCCCATGGGACAGGGTTGGCTACACCTTC.

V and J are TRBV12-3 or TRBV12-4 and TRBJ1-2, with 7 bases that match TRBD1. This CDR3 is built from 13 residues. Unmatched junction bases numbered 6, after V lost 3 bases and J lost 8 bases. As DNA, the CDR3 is TGTGCCAGCAGTTTTACCAGGGGGAGAGGCTACACCTTC. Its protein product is CASSFTRGRGYTF.

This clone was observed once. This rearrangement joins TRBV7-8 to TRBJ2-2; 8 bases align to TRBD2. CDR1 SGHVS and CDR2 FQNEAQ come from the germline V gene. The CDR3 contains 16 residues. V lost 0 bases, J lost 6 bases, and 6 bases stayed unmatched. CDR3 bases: TGTGCCAGCAGCTTAGCCCCGGGGGGGTACGCCGGGGAGCTGTTTTTT. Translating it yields CASSLAPGGYAGELFF. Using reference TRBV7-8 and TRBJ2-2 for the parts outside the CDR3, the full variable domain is GAGVSQSPRYKVAKRGQDVALRCDPISGHVSLFWYQQALGQGPEFLTYFQNEAQLDKSGLPSDRFFAERPEGSVSTLKIQRTQQEDSAVYLCASSLAPGGYAGELFFGEGSRLTVL.

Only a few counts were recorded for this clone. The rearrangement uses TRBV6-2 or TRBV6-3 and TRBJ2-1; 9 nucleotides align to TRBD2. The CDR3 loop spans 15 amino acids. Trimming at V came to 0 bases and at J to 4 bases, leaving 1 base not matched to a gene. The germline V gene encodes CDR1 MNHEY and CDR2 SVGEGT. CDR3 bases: TGTGCCAGCAGTTACTCAGCGGGGGGTTACAATGAGCAGTTCTTC. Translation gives CASSYSAGGYNEQFF.

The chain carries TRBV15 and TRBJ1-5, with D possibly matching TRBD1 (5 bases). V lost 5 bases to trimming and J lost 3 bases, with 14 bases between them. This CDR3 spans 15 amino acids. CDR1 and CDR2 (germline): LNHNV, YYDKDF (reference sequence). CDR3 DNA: TGTGCCACCAGCGGACGGGGGGGAAACAATCAGCCCCAGCATTTT. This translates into CATSGRGGNNQPQHF.

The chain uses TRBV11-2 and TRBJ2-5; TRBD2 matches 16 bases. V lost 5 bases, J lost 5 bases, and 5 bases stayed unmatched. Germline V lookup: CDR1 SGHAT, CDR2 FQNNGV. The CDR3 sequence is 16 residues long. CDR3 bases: TGTGCCAGCAGCCCAGCGGGACTAGCGGGAGGGGAGACCCAGTACTTC. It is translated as CASSPAGLAGGETQYF.

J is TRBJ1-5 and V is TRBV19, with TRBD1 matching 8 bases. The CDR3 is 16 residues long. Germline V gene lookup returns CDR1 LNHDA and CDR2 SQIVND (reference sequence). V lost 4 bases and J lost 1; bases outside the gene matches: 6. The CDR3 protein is CASSRGQDGSNQPQHF. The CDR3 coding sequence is TGTGCCAGTAGTAGGGGACAGGACGGCAGCAATCAGCCCCAGCATTTT.

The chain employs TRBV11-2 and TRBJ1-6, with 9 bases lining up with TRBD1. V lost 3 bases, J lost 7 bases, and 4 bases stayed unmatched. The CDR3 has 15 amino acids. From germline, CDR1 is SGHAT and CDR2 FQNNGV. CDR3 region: CASSFGTGNNSPLHF. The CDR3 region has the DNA TGTGCCAGCAGCTTCGGGACAGGGAACAATTCACCCCTCCACTTT.

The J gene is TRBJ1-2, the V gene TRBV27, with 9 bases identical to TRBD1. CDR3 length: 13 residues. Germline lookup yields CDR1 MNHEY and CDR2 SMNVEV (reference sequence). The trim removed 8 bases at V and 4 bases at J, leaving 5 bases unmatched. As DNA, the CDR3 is TGTGCCAGCGGGGACAGGGTAGGCTATGGCTACACCTTC. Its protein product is CASGDRVGYGYTF.

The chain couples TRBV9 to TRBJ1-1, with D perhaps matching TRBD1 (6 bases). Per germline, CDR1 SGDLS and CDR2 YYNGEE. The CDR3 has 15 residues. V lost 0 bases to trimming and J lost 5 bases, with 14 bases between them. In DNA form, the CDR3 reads TGTGCCAGCAGCGTAGGTCAGGGGCGAGGAACTGAAGCTTTCTTT. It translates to CASSVGQGRGTEAFF.

CDR3 sequence: CSASRDTLMNTEAFF. In nucleotides, the CDR3 is TGCAGTGCTAGTCGGGACACCCTGATGAACACTGAAGCTTTCTTT. This chain connects TRBV20-1 to TRBJ1-1; possible D gene TRBD1, 6 bases. The CDR3 consists of 15 residues. Trimming removed 3 bases at V and 0 bases at J, with 14 bases between. Looked up from germline, CDR1 is DFQATT and CDR2 is SNEGSKA (reference sequence).

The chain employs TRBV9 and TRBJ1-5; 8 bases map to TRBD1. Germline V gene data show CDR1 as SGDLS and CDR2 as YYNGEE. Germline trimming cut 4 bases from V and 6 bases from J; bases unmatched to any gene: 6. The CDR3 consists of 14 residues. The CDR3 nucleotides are TGTGCCAGCAGCCGCGAACAGGGGGGTCAGCCCCAGCATTTT. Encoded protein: CASSREQGGQPQHF.

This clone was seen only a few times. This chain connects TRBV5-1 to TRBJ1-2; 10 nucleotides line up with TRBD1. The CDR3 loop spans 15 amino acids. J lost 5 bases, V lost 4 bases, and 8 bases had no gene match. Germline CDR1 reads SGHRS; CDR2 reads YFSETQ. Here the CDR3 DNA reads TGCGCCAGCAGCAACAAGACAGGGGGCTCTTATGGCTACACCTTC. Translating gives CASSNKTGGSYGYTF.

CDR3 protein: CASSFYSGVGSGANVLTF. The CDR3, as DNA: TGTGCCAGCAGTTTCTATTCGGGGGTAGGTTCTGGGGCCAACGTCCTGACTTTC. The chain joins TRBV28 to TRBJ2-6; a possible D gene is TRBD2 (6 bases). The V and J ends lost 3 bases and 1 base respectively, with 16 bases between them. The CDR3 length is 18 residues. Germline V lookup: CDR1 MDHEN, CDR2 SYDVKM.

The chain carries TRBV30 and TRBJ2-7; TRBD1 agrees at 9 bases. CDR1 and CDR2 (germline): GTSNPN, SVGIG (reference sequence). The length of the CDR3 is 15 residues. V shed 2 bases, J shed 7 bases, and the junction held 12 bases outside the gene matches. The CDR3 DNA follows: TGTGCCTGGAGTTACTACCGGGACAGGGCGAGAGAGCAGTACTTC. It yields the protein CAWSYYRDRAREQYF.

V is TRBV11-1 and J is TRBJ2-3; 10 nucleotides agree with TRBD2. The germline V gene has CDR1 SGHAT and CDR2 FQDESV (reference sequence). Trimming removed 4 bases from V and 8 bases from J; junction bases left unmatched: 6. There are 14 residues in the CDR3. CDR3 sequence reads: CASSSRTSGATQYF. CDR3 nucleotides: TGTGCCAGCAGCTCCCGGACTAGCGGTGCTACGCAGTATTTT.

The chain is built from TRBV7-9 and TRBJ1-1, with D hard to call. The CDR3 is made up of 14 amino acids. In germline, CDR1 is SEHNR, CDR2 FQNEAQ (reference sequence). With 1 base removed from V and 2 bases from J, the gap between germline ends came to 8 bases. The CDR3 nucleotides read TGTGCCAGCAGCTTAGGACGGGTCAACACTGAAGCTTTCTTT. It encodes CASSLGRVNTEAFF.

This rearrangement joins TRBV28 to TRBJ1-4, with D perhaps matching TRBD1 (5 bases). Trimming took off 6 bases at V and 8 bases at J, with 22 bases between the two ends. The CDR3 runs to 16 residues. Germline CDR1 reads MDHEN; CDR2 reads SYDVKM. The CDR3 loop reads CASSYYGGSEGEKLFF. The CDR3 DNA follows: TGTGCCAGCAGCTACTATGGGGGGTCTGAGGGAGAAAAACTGTTTTTT.

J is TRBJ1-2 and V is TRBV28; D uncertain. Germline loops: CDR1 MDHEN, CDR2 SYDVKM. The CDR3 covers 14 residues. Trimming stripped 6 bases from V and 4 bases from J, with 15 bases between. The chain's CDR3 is CASSGLPVSYGYTF. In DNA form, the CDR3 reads TGTGCCAGCAGCGGACTCCCAGTTAGCTATGGCTACACCTTC.